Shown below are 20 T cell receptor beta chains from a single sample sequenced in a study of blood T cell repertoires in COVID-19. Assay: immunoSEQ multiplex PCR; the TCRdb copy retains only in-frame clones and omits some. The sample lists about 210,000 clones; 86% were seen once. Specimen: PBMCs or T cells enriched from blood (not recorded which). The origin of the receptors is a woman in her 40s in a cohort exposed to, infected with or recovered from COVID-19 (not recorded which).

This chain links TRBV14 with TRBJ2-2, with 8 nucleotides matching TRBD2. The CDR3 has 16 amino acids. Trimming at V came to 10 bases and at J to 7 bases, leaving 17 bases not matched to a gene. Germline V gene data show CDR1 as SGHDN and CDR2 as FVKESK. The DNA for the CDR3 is TGTGCCACCAGTCAACCCCTGACGGGGGGGGTCGGGGAGCTGTTTTTT. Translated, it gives CATSQPLTGGVGELFF.

DNA of the CDR3: TGTGCCAGCAGTTTAACGGCGAGGGGGCACGAAAAACTGTTTTTT. As protein: CASSLTARGHEKLFF. The V and J genes are TRBV27 and TRBJ1-4; 7 bases align to TRBD1. Germline lookup yields CDR1 MNHEY and CDR2 SMNVEV (reference sequence). The CDR3 has 15 amino acids. Trimming took 2 bases from V and 8 from J; bases not matched to a gene: 8.

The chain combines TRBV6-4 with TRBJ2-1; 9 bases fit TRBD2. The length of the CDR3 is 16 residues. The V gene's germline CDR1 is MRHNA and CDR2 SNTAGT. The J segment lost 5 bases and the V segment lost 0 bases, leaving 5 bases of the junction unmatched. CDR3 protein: CASSDSVSGGNNEQFF. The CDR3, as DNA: TGTGCCAGCAGTGACTCAGTTAGCGGGGGAAACAATGAGCAGTTCTTC.

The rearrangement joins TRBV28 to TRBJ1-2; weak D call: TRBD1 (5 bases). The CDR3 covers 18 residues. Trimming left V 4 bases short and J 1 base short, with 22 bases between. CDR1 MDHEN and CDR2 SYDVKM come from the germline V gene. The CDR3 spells CASSSPLRGGRVNYGYTF. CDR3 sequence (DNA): TGTGCCAGCAGTTCGCCTCTGCGGGGCGGTAGGGTTAACTATGGCTACACCTTC.

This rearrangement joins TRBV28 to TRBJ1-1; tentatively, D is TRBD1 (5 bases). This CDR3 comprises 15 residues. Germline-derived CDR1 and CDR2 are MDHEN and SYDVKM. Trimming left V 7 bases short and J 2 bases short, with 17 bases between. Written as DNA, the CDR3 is TGTGCCAGCACCCTGGATGGGGGGATCAACACTGAAGCTTTCTTT. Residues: CASTLDGGINTEAFF.

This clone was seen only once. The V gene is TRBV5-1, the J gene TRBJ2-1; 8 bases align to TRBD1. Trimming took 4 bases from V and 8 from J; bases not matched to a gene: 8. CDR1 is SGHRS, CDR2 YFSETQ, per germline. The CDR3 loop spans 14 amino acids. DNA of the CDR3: TGCGCCAGCAGCCGACCGGACAGGGTGGATGAGCAGTTCTTC. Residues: CASSRPDRVDEQFF. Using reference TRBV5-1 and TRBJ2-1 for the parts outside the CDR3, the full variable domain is KAGVTQTPRYLIKTRGQQVTLSCSPISGHRSVSWYQQTPGQGLQFLFEYFSETQRNKGNFPGRFSGRQFSNSRSEMNVSTLELGDSALYLCASSRPDRVDEQFFGPGTRLTVL.

The DNA of the CDR3 is TGTGCCAGCAGTCTTAACGGGGGGCTTTATGAAAAACTGTTTTTT. The encoded protein is CASSLNGGLYEKLFF. The chain has TRBV28 and TRBJ1-4, with D tentatively TRBD1 (6 bases). The CDR3 sequence is 15 residues long. CDR1 is MDHEN and CDR2 is SYDVKM in the germline V gene. V gave up 5 bases and J gave up 6 bases, with 16 bases separating them.

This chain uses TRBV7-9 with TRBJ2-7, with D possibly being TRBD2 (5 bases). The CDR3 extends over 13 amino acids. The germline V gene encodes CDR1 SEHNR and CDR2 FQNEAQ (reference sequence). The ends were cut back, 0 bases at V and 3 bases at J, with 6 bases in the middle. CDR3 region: CASSLAGSYEQYF. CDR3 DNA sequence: TGTGCCAGCAGCTTAGCTGGGAGCTACGAGCAGTACTTC.

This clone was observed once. The DNA of the CDR3 is TGTGCCAGTAAGGCTAGCGGGCGCACAGATACGCAGTATTTT. Encoded protein: CASKASGRTDTQYF. This chain uses TRBV19 with TRBJ2-3; 8 nucleotides match TRBD2. After removal of 7 bases from V and 1 base from J, the junction contained 4 bases not matched to a gene. The CDR3 is 14 amino acids. Per germline, CDR1 LNHDA and CDR2 SQIVND (reference sequence).

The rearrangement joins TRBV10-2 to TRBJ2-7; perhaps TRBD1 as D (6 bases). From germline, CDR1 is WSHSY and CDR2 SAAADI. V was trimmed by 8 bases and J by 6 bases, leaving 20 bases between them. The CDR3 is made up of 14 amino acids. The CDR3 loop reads CASSPAQGQSEQYF. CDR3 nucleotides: TGCGCCAGCTCCCCGGCCCAGGGGCAGAGCGAGCAGTACTTC.

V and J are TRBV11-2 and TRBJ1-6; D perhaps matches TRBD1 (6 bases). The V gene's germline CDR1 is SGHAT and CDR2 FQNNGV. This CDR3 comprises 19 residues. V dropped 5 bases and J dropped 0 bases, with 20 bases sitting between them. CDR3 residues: CASSGRGYGVSSYNSPLHF. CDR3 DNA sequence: TGTGCCAGCAGCGGCAGGGGTTACGGAGTGAGCTCCTATAATTCACCCCTCCACTTT.

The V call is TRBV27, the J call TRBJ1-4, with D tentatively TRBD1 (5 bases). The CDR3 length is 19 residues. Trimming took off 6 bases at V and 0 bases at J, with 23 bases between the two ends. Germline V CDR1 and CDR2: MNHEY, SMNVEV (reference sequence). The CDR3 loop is CASSHLLGGSIPTNEKLFF. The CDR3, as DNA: TGTGCCAGCAGCCATCTGCTCGGGGGGTCAATCCCAACTAATGAAAAACTGTTTTTT. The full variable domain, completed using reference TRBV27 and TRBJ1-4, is EAQVTQNPRYLITVTGKKLTVTCSQNMNHEYMSWYRQDPGLGLRQIYYSMNVEVTDKGDVPEGYKVSRKEKRNFPLILESPSPNQTSLYFCASSHLLGGSIPTNEKLFFGSGTQLSVL.

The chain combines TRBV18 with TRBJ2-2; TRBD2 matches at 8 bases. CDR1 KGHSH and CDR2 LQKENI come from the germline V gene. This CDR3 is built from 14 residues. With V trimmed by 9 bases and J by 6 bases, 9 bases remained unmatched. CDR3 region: CASSTSEGSGELFF. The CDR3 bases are TGTGCCAGTTCGACTAGCGAAGGTTCCGGGGAGCTGTTTTTT.

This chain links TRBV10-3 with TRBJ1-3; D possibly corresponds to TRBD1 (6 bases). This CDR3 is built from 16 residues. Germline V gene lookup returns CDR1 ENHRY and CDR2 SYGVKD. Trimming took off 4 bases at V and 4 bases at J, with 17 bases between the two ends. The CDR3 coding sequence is TGTGCCATCAGTGGAGAGAGACACAGGGAGGGAAACACCATATATTTT. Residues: CAISGERHREGNTIYF.

DNA for the CDR3: TGTGCCAGCAGCTTGGATACAGGGAGGGCCTACGAGCAGTACTTC. This sequence encodes CASSLDTGRAYEQYF. The genes are TRBV7-6 and TRBJ2-7, with D tentatively TRBD2 (7 bases). The germline CDR1 and CDR2 sequences are SGHVS and FNYEAQ. The CDR3 extends over 15 amino acids. V gave up 3 bases and J gave up 2 bases, with 14 bases separating them.

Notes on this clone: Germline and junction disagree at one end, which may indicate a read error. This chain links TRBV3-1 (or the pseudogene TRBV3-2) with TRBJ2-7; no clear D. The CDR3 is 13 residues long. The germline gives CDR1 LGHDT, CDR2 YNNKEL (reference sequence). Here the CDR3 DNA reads TGTGCCAGCAGCCAAGATCCTGCTGAGGTCCATGCCTTC. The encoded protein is CASSQDPAEVHAF.

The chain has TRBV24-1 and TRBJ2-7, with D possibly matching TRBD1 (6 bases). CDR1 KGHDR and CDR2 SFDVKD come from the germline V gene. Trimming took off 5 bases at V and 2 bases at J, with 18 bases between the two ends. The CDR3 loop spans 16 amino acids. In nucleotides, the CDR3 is TGTGCCACCAGTGTAAAGCCGGGACATAAAACCTACGAGCAGTACTTC. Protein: CATSVKPGHKTYEQYF.

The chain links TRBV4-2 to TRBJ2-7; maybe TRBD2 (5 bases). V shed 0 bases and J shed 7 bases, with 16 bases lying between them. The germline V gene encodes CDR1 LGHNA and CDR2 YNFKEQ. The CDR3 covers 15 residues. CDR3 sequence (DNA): TGTGCCAGCAGCCAAGATCTAGCCCGTCAGTGGGAGCAGTACTTC. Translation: CASSQDLARQWEQYF.

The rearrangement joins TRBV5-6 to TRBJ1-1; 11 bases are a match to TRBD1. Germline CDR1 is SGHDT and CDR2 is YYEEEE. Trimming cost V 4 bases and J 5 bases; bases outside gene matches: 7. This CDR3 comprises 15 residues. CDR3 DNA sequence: TGTGCCAGCAGCACTTGGGACAGGGGGAGAACTGAAGCTTTCTTT. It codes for CASSTWDRGRTEAFF.

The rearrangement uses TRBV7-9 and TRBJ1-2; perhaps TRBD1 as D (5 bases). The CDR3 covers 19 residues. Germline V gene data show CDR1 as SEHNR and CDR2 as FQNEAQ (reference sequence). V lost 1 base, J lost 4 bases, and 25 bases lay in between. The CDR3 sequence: CASSLVLWPGSGEGYGYTF. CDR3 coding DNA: TGTGCCAGCAGCTTAGTCTTATGGCCAGGGTCGGGTGAAGGCTATGGCTACACCTTC.